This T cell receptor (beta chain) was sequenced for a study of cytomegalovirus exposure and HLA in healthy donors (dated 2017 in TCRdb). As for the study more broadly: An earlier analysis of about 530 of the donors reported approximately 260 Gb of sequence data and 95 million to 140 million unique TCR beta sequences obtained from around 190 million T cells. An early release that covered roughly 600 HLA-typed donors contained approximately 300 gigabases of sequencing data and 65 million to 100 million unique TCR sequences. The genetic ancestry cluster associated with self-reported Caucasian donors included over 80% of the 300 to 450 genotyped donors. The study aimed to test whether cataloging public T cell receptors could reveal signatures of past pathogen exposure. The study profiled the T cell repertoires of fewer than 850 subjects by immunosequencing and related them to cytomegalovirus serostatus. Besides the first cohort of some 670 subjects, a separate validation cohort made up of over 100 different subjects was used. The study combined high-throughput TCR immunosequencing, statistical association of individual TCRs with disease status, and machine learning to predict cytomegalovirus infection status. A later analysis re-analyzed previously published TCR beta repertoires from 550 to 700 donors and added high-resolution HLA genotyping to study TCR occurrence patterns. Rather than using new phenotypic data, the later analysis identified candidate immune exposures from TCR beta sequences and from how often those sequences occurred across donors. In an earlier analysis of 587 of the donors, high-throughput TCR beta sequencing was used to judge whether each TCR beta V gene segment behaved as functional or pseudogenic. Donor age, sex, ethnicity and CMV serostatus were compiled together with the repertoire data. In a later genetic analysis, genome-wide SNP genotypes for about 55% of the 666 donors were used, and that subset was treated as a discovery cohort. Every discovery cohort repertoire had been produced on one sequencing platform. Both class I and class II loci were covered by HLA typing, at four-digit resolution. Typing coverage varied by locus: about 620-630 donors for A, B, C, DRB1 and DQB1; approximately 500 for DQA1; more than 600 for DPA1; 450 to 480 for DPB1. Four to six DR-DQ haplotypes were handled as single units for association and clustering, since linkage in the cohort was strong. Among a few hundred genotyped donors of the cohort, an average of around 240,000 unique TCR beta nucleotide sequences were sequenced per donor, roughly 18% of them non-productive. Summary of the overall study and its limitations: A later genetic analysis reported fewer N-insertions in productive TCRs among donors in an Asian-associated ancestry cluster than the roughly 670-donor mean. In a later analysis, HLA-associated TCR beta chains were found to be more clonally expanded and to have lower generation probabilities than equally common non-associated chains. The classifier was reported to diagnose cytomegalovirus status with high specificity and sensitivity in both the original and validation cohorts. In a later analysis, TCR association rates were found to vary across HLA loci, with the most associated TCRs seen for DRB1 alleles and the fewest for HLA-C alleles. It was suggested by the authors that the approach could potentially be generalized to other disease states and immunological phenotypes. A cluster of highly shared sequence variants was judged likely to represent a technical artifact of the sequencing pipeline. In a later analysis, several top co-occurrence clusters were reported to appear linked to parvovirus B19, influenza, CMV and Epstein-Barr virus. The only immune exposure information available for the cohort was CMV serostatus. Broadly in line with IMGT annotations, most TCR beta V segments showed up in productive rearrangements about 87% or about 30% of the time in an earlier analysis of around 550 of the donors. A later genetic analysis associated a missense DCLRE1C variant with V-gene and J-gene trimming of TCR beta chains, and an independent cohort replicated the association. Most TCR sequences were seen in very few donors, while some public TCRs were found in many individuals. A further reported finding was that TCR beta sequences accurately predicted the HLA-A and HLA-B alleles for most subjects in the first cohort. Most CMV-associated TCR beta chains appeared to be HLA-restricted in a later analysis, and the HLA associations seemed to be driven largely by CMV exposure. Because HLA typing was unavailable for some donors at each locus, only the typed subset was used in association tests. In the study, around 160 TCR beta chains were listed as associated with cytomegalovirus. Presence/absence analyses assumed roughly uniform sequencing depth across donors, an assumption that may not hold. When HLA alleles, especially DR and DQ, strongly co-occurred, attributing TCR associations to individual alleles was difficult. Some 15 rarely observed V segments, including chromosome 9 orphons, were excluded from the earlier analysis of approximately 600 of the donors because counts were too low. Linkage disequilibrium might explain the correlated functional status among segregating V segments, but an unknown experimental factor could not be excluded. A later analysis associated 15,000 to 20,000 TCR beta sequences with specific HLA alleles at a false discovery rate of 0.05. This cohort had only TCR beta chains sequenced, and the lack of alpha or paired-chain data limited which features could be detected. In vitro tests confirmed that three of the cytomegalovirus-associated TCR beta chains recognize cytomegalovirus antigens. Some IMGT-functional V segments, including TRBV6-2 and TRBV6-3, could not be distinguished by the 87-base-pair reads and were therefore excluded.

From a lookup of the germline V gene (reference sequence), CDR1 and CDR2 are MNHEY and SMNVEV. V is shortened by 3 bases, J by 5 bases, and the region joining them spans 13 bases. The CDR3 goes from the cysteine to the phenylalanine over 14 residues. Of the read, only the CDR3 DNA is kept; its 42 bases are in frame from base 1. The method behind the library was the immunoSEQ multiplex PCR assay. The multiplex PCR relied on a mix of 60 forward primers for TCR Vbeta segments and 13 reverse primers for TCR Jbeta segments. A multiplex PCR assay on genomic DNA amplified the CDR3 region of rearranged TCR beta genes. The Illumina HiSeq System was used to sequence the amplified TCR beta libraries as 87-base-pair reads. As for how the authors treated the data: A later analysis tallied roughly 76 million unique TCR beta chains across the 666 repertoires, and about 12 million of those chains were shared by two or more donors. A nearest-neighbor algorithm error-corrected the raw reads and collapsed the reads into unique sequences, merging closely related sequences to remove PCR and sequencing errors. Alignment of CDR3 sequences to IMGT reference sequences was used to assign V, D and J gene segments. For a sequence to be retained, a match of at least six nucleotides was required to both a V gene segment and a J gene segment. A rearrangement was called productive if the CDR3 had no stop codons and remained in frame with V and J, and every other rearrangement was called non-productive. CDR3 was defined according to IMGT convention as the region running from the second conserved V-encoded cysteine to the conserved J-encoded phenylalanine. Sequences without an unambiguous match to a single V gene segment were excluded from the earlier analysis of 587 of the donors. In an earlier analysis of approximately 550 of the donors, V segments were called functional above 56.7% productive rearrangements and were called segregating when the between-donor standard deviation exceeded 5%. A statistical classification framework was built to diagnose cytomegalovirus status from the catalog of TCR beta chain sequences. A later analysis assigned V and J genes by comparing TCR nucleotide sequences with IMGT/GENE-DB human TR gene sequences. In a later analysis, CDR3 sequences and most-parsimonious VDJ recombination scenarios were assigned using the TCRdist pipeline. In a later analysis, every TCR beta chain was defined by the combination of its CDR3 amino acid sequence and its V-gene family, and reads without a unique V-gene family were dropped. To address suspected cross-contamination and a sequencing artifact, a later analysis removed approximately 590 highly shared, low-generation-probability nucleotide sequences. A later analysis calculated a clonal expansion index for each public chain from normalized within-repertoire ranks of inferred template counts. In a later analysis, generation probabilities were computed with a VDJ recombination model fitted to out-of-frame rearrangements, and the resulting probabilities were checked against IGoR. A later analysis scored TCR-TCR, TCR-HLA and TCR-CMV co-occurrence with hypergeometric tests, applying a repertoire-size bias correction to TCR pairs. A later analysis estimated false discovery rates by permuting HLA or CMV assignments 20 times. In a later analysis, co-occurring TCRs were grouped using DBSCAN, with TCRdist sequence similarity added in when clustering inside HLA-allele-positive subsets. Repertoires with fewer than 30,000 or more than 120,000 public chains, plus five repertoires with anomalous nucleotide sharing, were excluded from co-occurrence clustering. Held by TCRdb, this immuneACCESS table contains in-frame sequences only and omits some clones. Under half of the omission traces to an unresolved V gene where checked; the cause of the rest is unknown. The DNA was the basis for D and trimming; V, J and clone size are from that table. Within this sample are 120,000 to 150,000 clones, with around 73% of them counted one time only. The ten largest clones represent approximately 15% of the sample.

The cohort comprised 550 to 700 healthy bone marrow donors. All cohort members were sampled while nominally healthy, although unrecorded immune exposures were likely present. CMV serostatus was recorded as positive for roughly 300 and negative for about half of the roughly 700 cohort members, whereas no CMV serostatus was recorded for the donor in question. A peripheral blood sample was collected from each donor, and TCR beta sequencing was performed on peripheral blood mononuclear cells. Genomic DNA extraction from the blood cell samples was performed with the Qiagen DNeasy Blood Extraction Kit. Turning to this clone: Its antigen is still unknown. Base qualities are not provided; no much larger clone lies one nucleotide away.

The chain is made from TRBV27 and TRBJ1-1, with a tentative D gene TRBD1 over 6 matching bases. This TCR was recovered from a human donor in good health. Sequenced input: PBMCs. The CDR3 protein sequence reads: CASSLGSTGTEAFF. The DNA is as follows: TGTGCCAGCAGTTTGGGTTCGACAGGAACTGAAGCTTTCTTT.